This TCR beta chain was identified in a study of T cells in Graves' hyperthyroidism and ophthalmopathy. Many counts were recorded for this clonotype. Per germline, CDR1 SGHTA and CDR2 FQGNSA. The CDR3 extends over 13 amino acids. V was clipped by 5 bases and J by 10 bases, with 12 bases between them. Amplification yielded TCR beta CDR3 regions, with RNA transcripts as the source. RT-PCR in the first round (using the HTBI primer set) targeted the TCR CDR3. In TCRdb, the multiplex PCR reads were re-called with MiXCR into one record per CDR3 protein. In the table there are about 380,000 distinct CDR3 sequences, around 18% of which are singletons.

The material sequenced was blood. The receptor was derived from a man aged 18 to 30 with Graves' ophthalmopathy. This chain joins TRBV7-2 and TRBJ1-6; TRBD1 is a possible D gene (5 bases). CDR3 nucleotide sequence: TGTGCCAGCAGCCTCCCAGGGAACTCACCCCTCCACTTT. Protein product: CASSLPGNSPLHF.